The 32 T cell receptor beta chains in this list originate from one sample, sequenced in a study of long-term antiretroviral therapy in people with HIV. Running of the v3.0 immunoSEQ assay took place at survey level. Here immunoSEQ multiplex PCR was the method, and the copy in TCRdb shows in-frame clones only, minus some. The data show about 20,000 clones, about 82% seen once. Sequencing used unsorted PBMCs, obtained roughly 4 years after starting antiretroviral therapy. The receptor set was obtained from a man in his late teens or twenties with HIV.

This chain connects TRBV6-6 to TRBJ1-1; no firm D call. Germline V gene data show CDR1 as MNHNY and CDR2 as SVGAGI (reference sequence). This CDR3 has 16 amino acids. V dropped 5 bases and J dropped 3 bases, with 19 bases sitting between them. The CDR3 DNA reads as TGTGCCAGCAGTAACATACCACGGGTGGCGTACACTGAAGCTTTCTTT. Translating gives CASSNIPRVAYTEAFF.

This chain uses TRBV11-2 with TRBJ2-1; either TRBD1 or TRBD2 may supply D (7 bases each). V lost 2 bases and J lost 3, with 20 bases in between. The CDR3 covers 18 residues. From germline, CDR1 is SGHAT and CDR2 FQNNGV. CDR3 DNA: TGTGCCAGCAGCTTAAAAAGGGGGGGTAGGGGGCTCTACAATGAGCAGTTCTTC. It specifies CASSLKRGGRGLYNEQFF.

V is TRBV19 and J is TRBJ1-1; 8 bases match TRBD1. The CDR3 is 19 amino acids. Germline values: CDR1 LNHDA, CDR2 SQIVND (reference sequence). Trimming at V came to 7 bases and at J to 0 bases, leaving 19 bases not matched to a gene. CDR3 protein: CASTDTGLWTGSLNTEAFF. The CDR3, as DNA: TGTGCCAGTACCGATACCGGCCTTTGGACAGGGTCGCTGAACACTGAAGCTTTCTTT.

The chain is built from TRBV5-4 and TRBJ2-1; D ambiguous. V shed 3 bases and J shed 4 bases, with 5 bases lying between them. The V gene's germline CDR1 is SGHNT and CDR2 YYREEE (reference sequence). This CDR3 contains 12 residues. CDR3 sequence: CASSSGYNEQFF. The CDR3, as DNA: TGTGCCAGCAGCTCCGGATACAATGAGCAGTTCTTC.

The CDR3 loop is CASREIKSNQPQHF. The DNA of the CDR3 is TGTGCCAGCAGAGAGATTAAGAGCAATCAGCCCCAGCATTTT. The V and J genes are TRBV6-1 and TRBJ1-5, with D hard to call. Trimming shortened V by 6 bases and J by 1 base, and 10 bases separated the two germline ends. This CDR3 is built from 14 residues. CDR1 and CDR2 (germline): MNHNS, SASEGT.

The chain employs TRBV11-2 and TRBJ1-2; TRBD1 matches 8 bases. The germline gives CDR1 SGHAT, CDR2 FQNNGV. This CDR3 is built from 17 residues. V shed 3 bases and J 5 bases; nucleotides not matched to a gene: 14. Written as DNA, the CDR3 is TGTGCCAGCAGCTTCACTGGATCTCAGGGGGCCTCGTATGGCTACACCTTC. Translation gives CASSFTGSQGASYGYTF.

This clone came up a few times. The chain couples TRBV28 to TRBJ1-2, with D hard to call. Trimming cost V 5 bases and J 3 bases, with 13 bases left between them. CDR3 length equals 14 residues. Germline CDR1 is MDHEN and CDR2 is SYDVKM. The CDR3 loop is CASSPRTGYYGYTF. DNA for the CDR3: TGTGCCAGCAGTCCCCGAACGGGATACTATGGCTACACCTTC.

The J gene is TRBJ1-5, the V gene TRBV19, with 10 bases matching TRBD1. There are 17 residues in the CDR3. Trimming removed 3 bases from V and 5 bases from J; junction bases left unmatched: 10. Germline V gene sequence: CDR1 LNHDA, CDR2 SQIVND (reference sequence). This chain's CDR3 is CASSIRDRGLTDQPQHF. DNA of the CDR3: TGTGCCAGTAGTATCCGGGACAGGGGCCTTACTGATCAGCCCCAGCATTTT.

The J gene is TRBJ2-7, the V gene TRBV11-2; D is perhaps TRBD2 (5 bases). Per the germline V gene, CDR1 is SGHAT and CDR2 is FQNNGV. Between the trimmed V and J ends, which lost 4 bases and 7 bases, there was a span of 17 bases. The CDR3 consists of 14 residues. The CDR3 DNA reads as TGTGCCAGCAGCTCCGGGATCGGGGAGCGAGAGCAGTACTTC. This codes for CASSSGIGEREQYF.

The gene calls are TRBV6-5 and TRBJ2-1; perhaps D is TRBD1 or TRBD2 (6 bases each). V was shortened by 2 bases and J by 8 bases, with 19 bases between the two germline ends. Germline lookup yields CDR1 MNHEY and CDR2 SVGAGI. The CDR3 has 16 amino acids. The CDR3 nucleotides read TGTGCCAGCAGTTACCGCCCCCCGGAGGGGGGCTATGAGCAGTTCTTC. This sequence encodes CASSYRPPEGGYEQFF.

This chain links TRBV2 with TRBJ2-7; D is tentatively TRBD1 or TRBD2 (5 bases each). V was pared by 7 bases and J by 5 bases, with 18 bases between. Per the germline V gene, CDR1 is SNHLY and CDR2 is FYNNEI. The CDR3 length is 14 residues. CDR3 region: CASNPLRRGHEQYF. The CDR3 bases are TGTGCCAGCAACCCTCTCCGAAGGGGACACGAGCAGTACTTC.

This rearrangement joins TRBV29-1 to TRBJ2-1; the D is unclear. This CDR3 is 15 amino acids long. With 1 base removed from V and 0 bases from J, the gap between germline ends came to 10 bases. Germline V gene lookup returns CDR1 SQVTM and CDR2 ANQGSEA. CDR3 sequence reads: CSVEGMARSYNEQFF. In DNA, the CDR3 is TGCAGCGTTGAAGGGATGGCTCGCTCCTACAATGAGCAGTTCTTC.

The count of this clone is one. As DNA, the CDR3 is TGTGCCAGCAGTTTATCCGGGGGCCCCCATGAAAAACTGTTTTTT. It yields the protein CASSLSGGPHEKLFF. This chain joins TRBV27 and TRBJ1-4; tentative D call: TRBD1 (6 bases). The CDR3 is made up of 15 amino acids. V was cut by 0 bases and J by 6 bases, with 11 bases left in between. CDR1 and CDR2 (germline): MNHEY, SMNVEV (reference sequence).

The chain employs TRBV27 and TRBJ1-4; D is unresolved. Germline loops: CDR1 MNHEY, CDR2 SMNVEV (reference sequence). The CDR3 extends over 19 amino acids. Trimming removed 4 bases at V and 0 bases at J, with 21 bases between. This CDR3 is CASSSSGFREAATNEKLFF. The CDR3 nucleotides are TGTGCCAGCAGTTCCTCCGGGTTCCGAGAGGCCGCAACTAATGAAAAACTGTTTTTT.

CDR3 nucleotides: TGTGCCAGCAGTGAAGACAGACGCTCTGGAAACACCATATATTTT. This sequence encodes CASSEDRRSGNTIYF. The chain has TRBV2 and TRBJ1-3; D gene unclear. This CDR3 region has 15 residues. Germline CDR1 SNHLY, CDR2 FYNNEI. V was pared by 1 base and J by 0 bases, with 7 bases between.

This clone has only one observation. The CDR3 DNA sequence: TGTGCCAGCAGCCCGACAGGGGCCGGAAAACTGTTTTTT. Translating gives CASSPTGAGKLFF. This rearrangement joins TRBV7-6 to TRBJ1-4; 8 bases align to TRBD1. Trimming took 5 bases from V and 10 from J; bases not matched to a gene: 6. The CDR3 is 13 residues long. Germline values: CDR1 SGHVS, CDR2 FNYEAQ.

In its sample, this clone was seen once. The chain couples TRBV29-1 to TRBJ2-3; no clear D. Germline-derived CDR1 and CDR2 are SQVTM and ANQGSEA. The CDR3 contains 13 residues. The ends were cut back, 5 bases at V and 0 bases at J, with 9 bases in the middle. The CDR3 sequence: CSVSGISTDTQYF. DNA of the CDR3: TGCAGCGTTAGTGGTATTAGCACAGATACGCAGTATTTT.

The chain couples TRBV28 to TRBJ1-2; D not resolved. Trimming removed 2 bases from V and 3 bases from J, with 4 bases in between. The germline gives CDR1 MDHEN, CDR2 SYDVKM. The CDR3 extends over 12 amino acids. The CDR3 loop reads CASSLPYYGYTF. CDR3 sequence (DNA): TGTGCCAGCAGTTTACCCTACTATGGCTACACCTTC.

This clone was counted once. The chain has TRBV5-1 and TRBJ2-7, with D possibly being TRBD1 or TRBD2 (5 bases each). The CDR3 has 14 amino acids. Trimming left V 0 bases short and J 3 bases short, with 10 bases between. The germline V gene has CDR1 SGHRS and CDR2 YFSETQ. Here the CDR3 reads CASSLDGTNYEQYV. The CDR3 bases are TGCGCCAGCAGCTTGGACGGGACCAACTACGAGCAGTACGTC.

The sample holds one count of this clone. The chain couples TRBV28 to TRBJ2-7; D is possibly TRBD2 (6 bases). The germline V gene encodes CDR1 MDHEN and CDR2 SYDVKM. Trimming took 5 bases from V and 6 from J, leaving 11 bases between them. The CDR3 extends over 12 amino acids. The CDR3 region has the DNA TGTGCCAGCAGTCGGGGGACGAGCGAGCAGTACTTC. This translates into CASSRGTSEQYF.

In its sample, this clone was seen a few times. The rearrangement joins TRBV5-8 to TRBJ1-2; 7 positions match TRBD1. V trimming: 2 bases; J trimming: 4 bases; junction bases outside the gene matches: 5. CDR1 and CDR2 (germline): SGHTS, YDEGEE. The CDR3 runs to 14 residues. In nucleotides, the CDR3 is TGTGCCAGCAGCTTCGCCGGGACAGCCTATGGCTACACCTTC. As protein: CASSFAGTAYGYTF. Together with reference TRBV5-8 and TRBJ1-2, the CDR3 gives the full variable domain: EAGVTQSPTHLIKTRGQQATLRCSPISGHTSVYWYQQALGLGLQFLLWYDEGEERNRGNFPPRFSGRQFPNYSSELNVNALELEDSALYLCASSFAGTAYGYTFGSGTRLTVV.

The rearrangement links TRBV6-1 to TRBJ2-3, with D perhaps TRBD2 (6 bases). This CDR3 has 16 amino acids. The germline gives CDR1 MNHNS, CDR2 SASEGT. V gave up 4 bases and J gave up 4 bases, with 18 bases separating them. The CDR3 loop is CASSVGLGGWADTQYF. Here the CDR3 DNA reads TGTGCCAGCAGTGTCGGGTTGGGGGGTTGGGCAGATACGCAGTATTTT.

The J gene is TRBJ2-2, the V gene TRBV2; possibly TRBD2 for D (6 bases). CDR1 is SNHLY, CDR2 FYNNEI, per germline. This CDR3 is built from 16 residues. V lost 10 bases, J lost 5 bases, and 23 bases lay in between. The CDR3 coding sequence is TGTGCCACACAAACGGGTCGACTAGGGAGGACCGGGGAGCTGTTTTTT. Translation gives CATQTGRLGRTGELFF.

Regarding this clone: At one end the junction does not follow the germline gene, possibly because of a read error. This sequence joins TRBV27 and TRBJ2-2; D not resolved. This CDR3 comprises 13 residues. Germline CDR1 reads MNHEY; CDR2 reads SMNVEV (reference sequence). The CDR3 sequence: CASSLSRTGELFF. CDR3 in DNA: TGTGCCAGCAGTCTATCGCGCACCGGGGAGCTGTTTTTT.

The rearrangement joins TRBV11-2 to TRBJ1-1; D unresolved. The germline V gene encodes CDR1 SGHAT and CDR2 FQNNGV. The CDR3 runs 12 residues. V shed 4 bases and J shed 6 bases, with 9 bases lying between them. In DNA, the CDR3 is TGTGCCAGCAGCTACCCGAGGGCTGAAGCTTTCTTT. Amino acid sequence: CASSYPRAEAFF.

The CDR3 sequence is CASSEAQEGANEQYF. The CDR3 DNA sequence: TGTGCCAGCAGTGAAGCGCAGGAGGGGGCCAACGAGCAGTACTTC. V gene TRBV6-1 combines with J gene TRBJ2-7; possible D gene TRBD1, 7 bases. The CDR3 is 15 residues long. Trimming shortened V by 0 bases and J by 5 bases, and 14 bases separated the two germline ends. From germline, CDR1 is MNHNS and CDR2 SASEGT.

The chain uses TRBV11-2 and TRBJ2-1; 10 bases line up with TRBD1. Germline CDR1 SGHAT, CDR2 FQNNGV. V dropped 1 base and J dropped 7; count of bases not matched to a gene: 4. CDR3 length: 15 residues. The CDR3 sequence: CASSLGTGGWNEQFF. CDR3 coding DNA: TGTGCCAGCAGCTTAGGGACAGGGGGTTGGAATGAGCAGTTCTTC.

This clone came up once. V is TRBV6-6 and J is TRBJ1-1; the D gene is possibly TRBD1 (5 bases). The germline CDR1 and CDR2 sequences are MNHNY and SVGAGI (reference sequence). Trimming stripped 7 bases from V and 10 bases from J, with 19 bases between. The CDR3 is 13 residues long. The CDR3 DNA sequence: TGTGCCAGCATGGGGGAAGCTATTTATGGAGCTTTCTTT. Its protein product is CASMGEAIYGAFF.

This chain's CDR3 is CASSFLYTEAFF. The CDR3 nucleotides are TGTGCCAGCAGTTTTCTTTACACTGAAGCTTTCTTT. This chain connects TRBV28 to TRBJ1-1; D gene ambiguous. V lost 3 bases to trimming and J lost 3 bases, with 5 bases between them. The CDR3 extends over 12 amino acids. From germline, CDR1 is MDHEN and CDR2 SYDVKM.

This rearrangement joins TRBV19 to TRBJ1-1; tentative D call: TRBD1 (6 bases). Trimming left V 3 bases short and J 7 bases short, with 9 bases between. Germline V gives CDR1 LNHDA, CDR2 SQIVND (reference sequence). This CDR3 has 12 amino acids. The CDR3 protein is CASSIAQGEAFF. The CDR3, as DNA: TGTGCCAGTAGTATTGCACAGGGTGAAGCTTTCTTT. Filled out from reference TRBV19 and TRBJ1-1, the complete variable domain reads DGGITQSPKYLFRKEGQNVTLSCEQNLNHDAMYWYRQDPGQGLRLIYYSQIVNDFQKGDIAEGYSVSREKKESFPLTVTSAQKNPTAFYLCASSIAQGEAFFGQGTRLTVV.

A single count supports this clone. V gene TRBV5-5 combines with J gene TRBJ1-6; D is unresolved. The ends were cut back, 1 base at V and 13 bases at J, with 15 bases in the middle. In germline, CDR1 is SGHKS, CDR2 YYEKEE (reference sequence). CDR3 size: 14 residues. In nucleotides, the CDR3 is TGTGCCAGCAGCTTGCTGCGTCAACCGGATCCCCTCCACTTT. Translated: CASSLLRQPDPLHF.

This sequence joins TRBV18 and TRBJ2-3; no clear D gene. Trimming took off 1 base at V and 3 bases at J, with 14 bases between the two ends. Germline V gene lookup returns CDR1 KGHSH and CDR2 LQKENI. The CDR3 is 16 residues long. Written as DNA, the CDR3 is TGTGCCAGCTCACCACGTAAAGGCGACAAGACAGATACGCAGTATTTT. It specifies CASSPRKGDKTDTQYF. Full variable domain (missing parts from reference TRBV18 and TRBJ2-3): NAGVMQNPRHLVRRRGQEARLRCSPMKGHSHVYWYRQLPEEGLKFMVYLQKENIIDESGMPKERFSAEFPKEGPSILRIQQVVRGDSAAYFCASSPRKGDKTDTQYFGPGTRLTVL.